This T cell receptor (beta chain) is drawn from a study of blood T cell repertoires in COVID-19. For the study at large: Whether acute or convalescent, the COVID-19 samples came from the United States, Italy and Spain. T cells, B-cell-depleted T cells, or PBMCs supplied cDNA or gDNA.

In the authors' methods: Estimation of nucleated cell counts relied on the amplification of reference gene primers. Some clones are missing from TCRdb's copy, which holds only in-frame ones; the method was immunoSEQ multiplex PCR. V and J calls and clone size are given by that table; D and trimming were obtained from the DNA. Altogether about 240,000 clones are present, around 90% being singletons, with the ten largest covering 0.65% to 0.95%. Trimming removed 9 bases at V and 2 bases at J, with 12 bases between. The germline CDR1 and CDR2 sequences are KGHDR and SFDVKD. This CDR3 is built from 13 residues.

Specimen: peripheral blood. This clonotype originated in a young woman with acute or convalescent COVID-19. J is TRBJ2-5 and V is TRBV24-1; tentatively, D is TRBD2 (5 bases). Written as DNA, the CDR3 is TGTGCCACCGGCGAGGGATATCAAGAGACCCAGTACTTC. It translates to CATGEGYQETQYF.